Here is one T cell receptor beta chain with its context. This may be a read error: a much more frequent sequence differs by one nucleotide. The ends lost 2 bases at V and 6 bases at J; junction bases unmatched: 2. The CDR3 is made up of 15 amino acids. The germline V gene encodes CDR1 MRHNA and CDR2 SNTAGT. This record belongs to a study of CD8+CD57+ T cells in acquired aplastic anemia. Patients who underwent sequencing had shown CD8+CD57+ cell expansion by flow cytometry. The TCR beta profiling, which covered VDJ combination and CDR3 sequence, was carried out using genomic DNA as the template. TCRdb used MiXCR to reprocess the reads, holding one entry per CDR3 protein. The data hold about 160,000 distinct CDR3 sequences, with 60% to 80% observed a single time.

The sequenced sample was sorted CD4+, CD8+, or CD8+CD57+ T cells (not recorded which) from PBMCs. The chain uses TRBV6-4 and TRBJ2-2, with 11 nucleotides matching TRBD1. The receptor was derived from a human donor with aplastic anemia. CDR3 region: CASSDGTGGAGELFF. The CDR3 nucleotides are TGTGCCAGCAGTGACGGGACAGGGGGAGCCGGGGAGCTGTTTTTT.